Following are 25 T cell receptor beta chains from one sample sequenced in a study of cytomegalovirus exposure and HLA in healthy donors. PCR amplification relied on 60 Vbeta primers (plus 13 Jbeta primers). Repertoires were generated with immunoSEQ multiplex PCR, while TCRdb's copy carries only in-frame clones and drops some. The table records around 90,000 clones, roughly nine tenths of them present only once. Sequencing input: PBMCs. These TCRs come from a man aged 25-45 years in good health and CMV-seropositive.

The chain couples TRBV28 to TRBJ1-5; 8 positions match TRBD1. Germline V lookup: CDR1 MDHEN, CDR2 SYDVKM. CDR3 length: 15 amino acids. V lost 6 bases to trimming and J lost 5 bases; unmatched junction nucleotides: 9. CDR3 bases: TGTGCCAGCAGCCACTCAGACAGGGGCGATCAGCCCCAGCATTTT. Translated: CASSHSDRGDQPQHF.

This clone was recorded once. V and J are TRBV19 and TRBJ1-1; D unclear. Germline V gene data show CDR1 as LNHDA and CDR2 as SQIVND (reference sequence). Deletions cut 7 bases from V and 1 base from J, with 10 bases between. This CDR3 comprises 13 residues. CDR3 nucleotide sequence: TGTGCCAGTACCCAAACATGGAACACTGAAGCTTTCTTT. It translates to CASTQTWNTEAFF.

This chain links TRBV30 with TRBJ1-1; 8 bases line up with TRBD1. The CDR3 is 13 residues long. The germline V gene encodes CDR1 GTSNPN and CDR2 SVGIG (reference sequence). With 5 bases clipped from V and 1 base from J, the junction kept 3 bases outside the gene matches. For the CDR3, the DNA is TGTGCCTGGTCGGGACAGGCGAACACTGAAGCTTTCTTT. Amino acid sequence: CAWSGQANTEAFF.

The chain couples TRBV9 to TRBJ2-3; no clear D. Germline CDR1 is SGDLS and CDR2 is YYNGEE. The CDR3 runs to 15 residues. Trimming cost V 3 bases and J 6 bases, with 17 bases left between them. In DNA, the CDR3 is TGTGCCAGCAGCGAGAGGCCCGGGTTGTGGGATACGCAGTATTTT. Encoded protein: CASSERPGLWDTQYF.

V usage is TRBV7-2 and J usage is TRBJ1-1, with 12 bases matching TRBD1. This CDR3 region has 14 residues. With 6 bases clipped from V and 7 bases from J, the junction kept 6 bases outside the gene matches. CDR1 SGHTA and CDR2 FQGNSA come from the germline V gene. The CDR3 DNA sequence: TGTGCCAGCAGTCCGGGACAGGGGGCTTTTGAAGCTTTCTTT. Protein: CASSPGQGAFEAFF.

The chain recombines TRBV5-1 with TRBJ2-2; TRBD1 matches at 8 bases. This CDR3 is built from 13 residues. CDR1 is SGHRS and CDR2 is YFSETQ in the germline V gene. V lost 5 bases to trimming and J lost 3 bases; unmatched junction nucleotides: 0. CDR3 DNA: TGCGCCAGCAGGGGACAGGACACCGGGGAGCTGTTTTTT. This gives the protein CASRGQDTGELFF.

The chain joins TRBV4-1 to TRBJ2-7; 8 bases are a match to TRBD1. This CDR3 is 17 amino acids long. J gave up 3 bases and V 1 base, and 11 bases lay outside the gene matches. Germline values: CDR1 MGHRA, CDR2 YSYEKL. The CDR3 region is CASSQGRSRGLHYEQYF. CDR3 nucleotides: TGCGCCAGCAGCCAAGGCCGCTCCAGGGGGCTTCACTACGAGCAGTACTTC.

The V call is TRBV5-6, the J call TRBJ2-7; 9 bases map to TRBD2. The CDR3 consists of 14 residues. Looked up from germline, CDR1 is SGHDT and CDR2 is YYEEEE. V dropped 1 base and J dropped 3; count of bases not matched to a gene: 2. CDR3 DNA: TGTGCCAGCAGCTTGATTAGCGGGGGCTACGAGCAGTACTTC. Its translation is CASSLISGGYEQYF.

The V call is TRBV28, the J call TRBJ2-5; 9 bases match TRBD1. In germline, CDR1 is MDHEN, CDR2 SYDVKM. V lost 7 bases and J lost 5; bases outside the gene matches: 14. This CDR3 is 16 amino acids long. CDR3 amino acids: CASTHPRDRAGETQYF. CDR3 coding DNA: TGTGCCAGCACCCACCCCCGGGACAGGGCGGGGGAGACCCAGTACTTC.

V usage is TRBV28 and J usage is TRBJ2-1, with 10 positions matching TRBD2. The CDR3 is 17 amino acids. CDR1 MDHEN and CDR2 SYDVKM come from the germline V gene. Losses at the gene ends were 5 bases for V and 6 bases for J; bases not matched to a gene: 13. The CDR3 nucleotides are TGTGCCAGCAGTCCCTCCTCTTCAGCGGGAGGGAGCAATGAGCAGTTCTTC. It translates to CASSPSSSAGGSNEQFF.

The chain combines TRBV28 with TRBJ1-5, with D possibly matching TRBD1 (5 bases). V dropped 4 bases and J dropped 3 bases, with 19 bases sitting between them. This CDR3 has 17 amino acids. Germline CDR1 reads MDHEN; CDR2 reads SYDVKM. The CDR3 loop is CASSSPTGRGINQPQHF. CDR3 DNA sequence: TGTGCCAGCAGTTCCCCGACGGGACGGGGGATCAATCAGCCCCAGCATTTT.

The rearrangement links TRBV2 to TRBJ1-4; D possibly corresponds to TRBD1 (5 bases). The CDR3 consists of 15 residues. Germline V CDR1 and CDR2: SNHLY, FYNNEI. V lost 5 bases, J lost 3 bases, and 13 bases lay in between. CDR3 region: CASSPQGLPNEKLFF. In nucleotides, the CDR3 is TGTGCCAGCAGTCCTCAGGGTTTGCCTAATGAAAAACTGTTTTTT.

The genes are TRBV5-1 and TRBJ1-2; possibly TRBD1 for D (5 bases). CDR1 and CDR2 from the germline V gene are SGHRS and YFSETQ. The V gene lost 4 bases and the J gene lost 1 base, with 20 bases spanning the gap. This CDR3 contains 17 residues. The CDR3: CASSPVAGLIINYGYTF. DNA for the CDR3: TGCGCCAGCAGCCCCGTGGCAGGGCTGATAATTAACTATGGCTACACCTTC.

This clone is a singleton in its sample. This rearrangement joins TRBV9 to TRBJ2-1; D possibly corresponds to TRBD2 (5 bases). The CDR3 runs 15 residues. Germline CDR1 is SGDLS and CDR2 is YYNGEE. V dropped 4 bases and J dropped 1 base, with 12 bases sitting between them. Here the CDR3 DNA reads TGTGCCAGCAGCATTAACGGAGGTTCCTACAATGAGCAGTTCTTC. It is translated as CASSINGGSYNEQFF.

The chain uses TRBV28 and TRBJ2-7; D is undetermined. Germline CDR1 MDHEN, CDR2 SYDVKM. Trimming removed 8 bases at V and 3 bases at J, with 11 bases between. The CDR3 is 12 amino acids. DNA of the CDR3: TGTGCCAGCTCAATCACAGTCTACGAGCAGTACTTC. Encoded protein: CASSITVYEQYF.

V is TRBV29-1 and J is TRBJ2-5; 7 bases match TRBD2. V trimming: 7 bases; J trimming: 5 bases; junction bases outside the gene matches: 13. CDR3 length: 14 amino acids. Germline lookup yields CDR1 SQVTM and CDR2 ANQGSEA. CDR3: CSAPGTMIDETQYF. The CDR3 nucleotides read TGCAGCGCCCCCGGGACTATGATCGACGAGACCCAGTACTTC.

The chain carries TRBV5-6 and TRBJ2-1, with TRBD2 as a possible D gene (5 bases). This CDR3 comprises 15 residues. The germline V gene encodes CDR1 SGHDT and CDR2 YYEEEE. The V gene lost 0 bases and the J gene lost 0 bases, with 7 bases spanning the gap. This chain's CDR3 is CASSLGGSSYNEQFF. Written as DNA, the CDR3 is TGTGCCAGCAGCTTGGGAGGGAGCTCCTACAATGAGCAGTTCTTC.

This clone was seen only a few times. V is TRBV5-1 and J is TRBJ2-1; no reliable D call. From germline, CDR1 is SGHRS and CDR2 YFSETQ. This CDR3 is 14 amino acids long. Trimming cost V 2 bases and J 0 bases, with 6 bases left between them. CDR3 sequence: CASSLTSSYNEQFF. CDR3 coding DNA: TGCGCCAGCAGCTTAACCAGCTCCTACAATGAGCAGTTCTTC.

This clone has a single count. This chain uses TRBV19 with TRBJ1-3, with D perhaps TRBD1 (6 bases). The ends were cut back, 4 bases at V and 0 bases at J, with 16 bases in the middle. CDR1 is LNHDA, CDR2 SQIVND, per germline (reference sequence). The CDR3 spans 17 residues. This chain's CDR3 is CASSTGRGAFSGNTIYF. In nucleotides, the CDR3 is TGTGCCAGTAGTACTGGCAGGGGCGCCTTCTCTGGAAACACCATATATTTT.

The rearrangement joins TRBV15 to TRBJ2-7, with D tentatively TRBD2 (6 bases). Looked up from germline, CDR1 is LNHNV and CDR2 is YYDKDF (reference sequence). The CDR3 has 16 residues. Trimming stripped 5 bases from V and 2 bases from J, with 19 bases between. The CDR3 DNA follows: TGTGCCACCAGCGGGGAGAAGGCGGGAACCCCCTACGAGCAGTACTTC. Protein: CATSGEKAGTPYEQYF.

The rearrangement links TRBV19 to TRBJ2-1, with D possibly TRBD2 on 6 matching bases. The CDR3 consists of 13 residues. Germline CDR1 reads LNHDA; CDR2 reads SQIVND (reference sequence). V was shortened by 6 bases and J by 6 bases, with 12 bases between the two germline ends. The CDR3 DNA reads TGTGCCAGTAGGGGAGGTAGCGGCAATGAGCAGTTCTTC. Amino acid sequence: CASRGGSGNEQFF.

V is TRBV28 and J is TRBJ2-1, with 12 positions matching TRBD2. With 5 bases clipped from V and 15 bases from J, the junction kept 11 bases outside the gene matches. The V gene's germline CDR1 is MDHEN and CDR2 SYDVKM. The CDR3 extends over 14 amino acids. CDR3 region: CASSPSPSGRDLFF. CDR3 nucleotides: TGTGCCAGCAGTCCCTCCCCTAGCGGGAGGGACCTGTTCTTC. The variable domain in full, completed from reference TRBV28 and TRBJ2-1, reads DVKVTQSSRYLVKRTGEKVFLECVQDMDHENMFWYRQDPGLGLRLIYFSYDVKMKEKGDIPEGYSVSREKKERFSLILESASTNQTSMYLCASSPSPSGRDLFFGPGTRLTVL.

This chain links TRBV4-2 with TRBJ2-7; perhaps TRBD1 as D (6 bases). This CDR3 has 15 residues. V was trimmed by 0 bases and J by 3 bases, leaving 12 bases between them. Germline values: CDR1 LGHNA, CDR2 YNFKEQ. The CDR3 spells CASSQDWDNYYEQYF. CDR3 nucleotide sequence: TGTGCCAGCAGCCAAGATTGGGACAATTACTACGAGCAGTACTTC.

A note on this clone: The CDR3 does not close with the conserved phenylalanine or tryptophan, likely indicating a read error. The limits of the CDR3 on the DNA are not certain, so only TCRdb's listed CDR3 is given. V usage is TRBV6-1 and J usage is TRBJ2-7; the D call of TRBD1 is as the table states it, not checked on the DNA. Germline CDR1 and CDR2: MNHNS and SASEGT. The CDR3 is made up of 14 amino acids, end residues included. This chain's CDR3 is CASSDETALLPLNL.

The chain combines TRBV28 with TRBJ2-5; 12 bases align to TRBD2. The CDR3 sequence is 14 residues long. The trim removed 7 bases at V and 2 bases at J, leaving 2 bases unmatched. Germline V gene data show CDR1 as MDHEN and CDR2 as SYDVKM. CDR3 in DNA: TGTGCCAGCAATCTAGCGGGAGGGCAAGAGACCCAGTACTTC. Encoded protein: CASNLAGGQETQYF. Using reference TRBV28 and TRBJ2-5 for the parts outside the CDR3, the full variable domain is DVKVTQSSRYLVKRTGEKVFLECVQDMDHENMFWYRQDPGLGLRLIYFSYDVKMKEKGDIPEGYSVSREKKERFSLILESASTNQTSMYLCASNLAGGQETQYFGPGTRLLVL.